This is a list of T cell receptor beta chains from one sample in a study of identifying expanded T cells in peripheral blood. Clones were sequenced by immunoSEQ multiplex PCR, and TCRdb holds only the in-frame ones, with some missing. The data hold around 100,000 clones, with around nine tenths observed a single time. Sequenced input: blood. These receptor sequences come from a person aged 18-70 years in good health. The CDR3 runs from the conserved cysteine through the conserved F or W. The D gene is left open where the match is weak.

V gene	J gene	D gene	CDR3 protein	CDR3 DNA
TRBV10-3	TRBJ1-2	-	CAISEDWSGASFLLNYGYTF	TGTGCCATCAGTGAGGATTGGTCAGGTGCTTCGTTCCTCCTAAACTATGGCTACACCTTC
TRBV29-1	TRBJ1-2	-	CSVEGRANRVLYGYTF	TGCAGCGTTGAAGGCCGAGCTAACAGGGTCCTCTATGGCTACACCTTC
TRBV11-3	TRBJ2-2	TRBD2	CASSPGGLAGGANTGELFF	TGTGCCAGCAGCCCGGGGGGACTAGCGGGGGGCGCGAACACCGGGGAGCTGTTTTTT
TRBV5-1	TRBJ1-2	-	CASSLVPGATYRYTF	TGCGCCAGCAGCTTGGTCCCCGGGGCCACCTACAGGTACACCTTC
TRBV27	TRBJ2-1	TRBD1	CASSAGTGPNEQFF	TGTGCCAGCAGTGCCGGGACAGGACCCAATGAGCAGTTCTTC
TRBV19	TRBJ1-1	-	CASSENIRTEAFF	TGTGCCAGTAGTGAAAACATACGCACTGAAGCTTTCTTT
TRBV4-2	TRBJ2-5	TRBD1	CASSPKPGTGGGETQYF	TGTGCCAGCAGCCCCAAACCCGGGACAGGGGGCGGAGAGACCCAGTACTTC
TRBV28	TRBJ2-7	-	CASSLSPNEQYF	TGTGCCAGCAGTTTATCTCCCAACGAGCAGTACTTC
TRBV28	TRBJ1-5	-	CASSPPGPPRNQPQHF	TGTGCCAGCAGTCCTCCGGGCCCTCCTCGAAATCAGCCCCAGCATTTT
TRBV29-1	TRBJ2-2	-	CSVLHGTGELFF	TGCAGCGTTCTCCATGGGACCGGGGAGCTGTTTTTT
TRBV29-1	TRBJ1-4	TRBD1	CSAAVGGRGQEKLFF	TGCAGCGCTGCGGTTGGTGGCAGGGGGCAGGAAAAACTGTTTTTT
TRBV5-6	TRBJ2-7	-	CASSFSSSGIVWGYEQYF	TGTGCCAGCAGCTTTTCCAGCAGTGGAATAGTCTGGGGCTACGAGCAGTACTTC
TRBV6-4	TRBJ2-3	-	CASSEDDSTDTQYF	TGTGCCAGCAGTGAAGACGATAGCACAGATACGCAGTATTTT